This T cell receptor beta chain originates from a study of cytomegalovirus exposure and HLA in healthy donors. Data came from immunoSEQ multiplex PCR; TCRdb stores just in-frame clones and leaves some out. The sample includes about 180,000 clones, 86% of them seen just once. CDR1 is LNHNV, CDR2 YYDKDF, per germline (reference sequence). This CDR3 has 13 amino acids. Trimming cost V 4 bases and J 7 bases, with 11 bases left between them. The J gene is TRBJ2-1, the V gene TRBV15; D is uncertain. The TCR comes from a man aged 18 to 29 in good health and CMV-seropositive. Sequenced: PBMCs. The CDR3: CATSTLDKNEQFF. CDR3 in DNA: TGTGCCACCAGCACCCTCGACAAAAATGAGCAGTTCTTC.